The entry below describes one T cell receptor (beta chain). Its specificity is not known. The CDR3 totals 16 residues. Trimming took off 0 bases at V and 0 bases at J, with 11 bases between the two ends. This specimen belongs to a study of graft-versus-host responses after intestinal transplantation. Overall study context: Grafts that recipients had were multivisceral, liver-intestinal, or isolated intestinal transplants. The whole recipient group had anti-thymocyte globulin induction followed by tacrolimus and steroids for roughly 3 years.

Findings of the study overall: GvH clones turned up in recipient marrow; some had shown up first in ileum or blood.

Profiled with immunoSEQ multiplex PCR; TCRdb holds only in-frame clones, not every one. Counted here are roughly 92,000 clones, 90% occurring once; the ten biggest clones make up around 0.1%. The TCR was taken from a human donor who received an intestinal transplant. The chain is built from TRBV23-1 and TRBJ1-1; D is undetermined. TRBV23-1 is annotated as an ORF whose role is uncertain. The material was unstimulated CD4+ T cells sorted from spleen or lymph node cells, obtained before intestinal transplant. In DNA form, the CDR3 reads TGCGCCAGCAGTCAATCTGCGGGGAACTTGAACACTGAAGCTTTCTTT. It yields the protein CASSQSAGNLNTEAFF.